These 6 T cell receptor beta chains originate from one sample sequenced in a study of T cell repertoires in cytomegalovirus infection. TCRdb reanalysed the reads using MiXCR and keeps one entry per CDR3 protein. The sample has a few hundred thousand distinct CDR3 sequences; 40% to 50% are singletons. These TCRs are of unknown antigen specificity. Sequencing was performed on cultured PBMCs, taken from culture after CMV antigen stimulation. These receptors came from a human donor in good health (CMV status not recorded). Some clones in this sample may be carry-over from other donors' samples.

The rearrangement links TRBV6-1 to TRBJ2-5; D tentatively reads TRBD1 or TRBD2 (5 bases each). The V and J ends lost 6 bases and 4 bases respectively, with 9 bases between them. Germline lookup yields CDR1 MNHNS and CDR2 SASEGT. The CDR3 runs 12 residues. The CDR3 DNA reads as TGTGCCAGCAGCAGGGCGGGAGAGACCCAGTACTTC. Amino acids: CASSRAGETQYF.

The rearrangement joins TRBV20-1 to TRBJ2-7; possible D gene TRBD1, 6 bases. Germline CDR1 is DFQATT and CDR2 is SNEGSKA (reference sequence). V lost 0 bases and J 2 bases, leaving 14 bases between the germline ends. This CDR3 is 15 amino acids long. The CDR3 nucleotides are TGCAGTGCTAGAGATCTGGGGGCAAACCCCTACGAGCAGTACTTC. Its protein is CSARDLGANPYEQYF.

This clonotype was seen a few times. The V call is TRBV7-9, the J call TRBJ2-1, with 8 bases matching TRBD2. CDR3 length equals 13 residues. V dropped 10 bases and J dropped 3; count of bases not matched to a gene: 5. Germline V gene data show CDR1 as SEHNR and CDR2 as FQNEAQ (reference sequence). CDR3 nucleotide sequence: TGTGCCACTCGGGAGGGGGGCTACAATGAGCAGTTCTTC. This sequence encodes CATREGGYNEQFF.

This clonotype was detected a few times. This chain links TRBV27 with TRBJ2-5, with D maybe TRBD2 (5 bases). This CDR3 is built from 16 residues. The germline CDR1 and CDR2 sequences are MNHEY and SMNVEV (reference sequence). V was clipped by 4 bases and J by 2 bases, with 17 bases between them. CDR3 sequence reads: CASSSIAGWFQETQYF. CDR3 DNA: TGTGCCAGCAGTTCGATCGCGGGTTGGTTTCAAGAGACCCAGTACTTC.

This rearrangement joins TRBV19 to TRBJ2-7; D is unclear. The CDR3 extends over 13 amino acids. Germline CDR1 reads LNHDA; CDR2 reads SQIVND (reference sequence). The V end lost 4 bases, the J end lost 3 bases, and 10 bases lay between the germline ends. The chain's CDR3 is CASSTAHRYEQYF. For the CDR3, the DNA is TGTGCCAGTAGTACTGCACACCGCTACGAGCAGTACTTC. Based on the CDR3 plus reference TRBV19 and TRBJ2-7, the full variable domain is DGGITQSPKYLFRKEGQNVTLSCEQNLNHDAMYWYRQDPGQGLRLIYYSQIVNDFQKGDIAEGYSVSREKKESFPLTVTSAQKNPTAFYLCASSTAHRYEQYFGPGTRLTVT.

The rearrangement joins TRBV6-2 or TRBV6-3 to TRBJ2-3; 7 bases are a match to TRBD2. This CDR3 contains 15 residues. From germline, CDR1 is MNHEY and CDR2 SVGEGT. J gave up 3 bases and V 2 bases, and 5 bases lay outside the gene matches. The CDR3: CASSYAAGATDTQYF. CDR3 bases: TGTGCCAGCAGTTACGCGGCGGGAGCAACAGATACGCAGTATTTT.